This T cell receptor beta chain was captured by sequencing in a study of PD-1 blockade in classical Hodgkin lymphoma. Study summary: Nivolumab 3 mg/kg was given intravenously every 2 weeks.

Time point reported: cycle 4 day 1 (C4D1), after 6 weeks of nivolumab. Relapses following autologous stem cell transplantation were seen in all patients, with brentuximab vedotin exposure varying. Best responses included complete response and partial response; otherwise, the best response was progressive disease. Findings of the study overall: Newly diagnosed patients were reported to exhibit reduced baseline TCR diversity relative to healthy donors. It was CD4+ TCR diversity, not CD8+, that rose significantly by C4D1.

As to this clone: No antigen is known for it.

The germline gives CDR1 SGHAT, CDR2 FQNNGV. The CDR3 is 14 residues long. The J segment lost 3 bases and the V segment lost 5 bases, leaving 4 bases of the junction unmatched. Assay: immunoSEQ multiplex PCR; the TCRdb copy retains only in-frame clones and omits some. Here the sample spans tens of thousands of clones, about four fifths being singletons. The receptor's source is a human donor with classical Hodgkin lymphoma. The V and J genes are TRBV11-2 and TRBJ2-7; TRBD2 agrees at 10 bases. The sample was peripheral blood mononuclear cells (PBMCs), taken before the fourth cycle of nivolumab. CDR3: CASSLAGVDYEQYF. Here the CDR3 DNA reads TGTGCCAGCAGCCTAGCGGGAGTAGACTACGAGCAGTACTTC.